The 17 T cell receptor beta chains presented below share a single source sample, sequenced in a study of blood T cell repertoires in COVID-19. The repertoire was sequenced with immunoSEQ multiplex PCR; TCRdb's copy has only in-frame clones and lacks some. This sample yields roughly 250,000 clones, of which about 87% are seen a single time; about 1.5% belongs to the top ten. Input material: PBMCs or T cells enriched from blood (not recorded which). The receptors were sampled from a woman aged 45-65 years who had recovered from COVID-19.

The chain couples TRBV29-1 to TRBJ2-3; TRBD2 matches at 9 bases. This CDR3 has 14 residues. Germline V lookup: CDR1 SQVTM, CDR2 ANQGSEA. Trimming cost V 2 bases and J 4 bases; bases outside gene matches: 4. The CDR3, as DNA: TGCAGCGTTGAATTAGCGGGAGTTTCAGATACGCAGTATTTT. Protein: CSVELAGVSDTQYF.

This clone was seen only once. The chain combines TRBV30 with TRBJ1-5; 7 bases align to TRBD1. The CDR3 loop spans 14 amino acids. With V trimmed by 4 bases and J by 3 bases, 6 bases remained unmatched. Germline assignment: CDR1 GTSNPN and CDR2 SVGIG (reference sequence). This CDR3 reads CAWNKGAINQPQHF. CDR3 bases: TGTGCCTGGAACAAGGGGGCTATCAATCAGCCCCAGCATTTT.

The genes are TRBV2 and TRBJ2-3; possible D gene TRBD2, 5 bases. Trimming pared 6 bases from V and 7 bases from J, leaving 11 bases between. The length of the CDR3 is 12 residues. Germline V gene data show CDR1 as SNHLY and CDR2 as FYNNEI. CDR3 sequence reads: CASSQRFHTQYF. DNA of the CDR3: TGTGCCAGCAGCCAGCGGTTCCATACGCAGTATTTT. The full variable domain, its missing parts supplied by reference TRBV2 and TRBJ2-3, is EPEVTQTPSHQVTQMGQEVILRCVPISNHLYFYWYRQILGQKVEFLVSFYNNEISEKSEIFDDQFSVERPDGSNFTLKIRSTKLEDSAMYFCASSQRFHTQYFGPGTRLTVL.

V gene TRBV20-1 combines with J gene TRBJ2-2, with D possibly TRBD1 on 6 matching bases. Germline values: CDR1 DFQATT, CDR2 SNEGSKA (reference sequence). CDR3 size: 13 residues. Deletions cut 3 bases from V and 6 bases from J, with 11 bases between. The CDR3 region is CSASGDIPGELFF. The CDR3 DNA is TGCAGTGCTAGTGGGGACATTCCCGGGGAGCTGTTTTTT.

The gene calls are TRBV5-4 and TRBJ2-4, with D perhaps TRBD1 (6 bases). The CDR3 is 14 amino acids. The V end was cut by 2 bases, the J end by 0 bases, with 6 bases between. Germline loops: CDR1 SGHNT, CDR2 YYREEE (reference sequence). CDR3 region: CASSLQGAKNIQYF. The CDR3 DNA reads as TGTGCCAGCAGCTTACAGGGAGCCAAAAACATTCAGTACTTC.

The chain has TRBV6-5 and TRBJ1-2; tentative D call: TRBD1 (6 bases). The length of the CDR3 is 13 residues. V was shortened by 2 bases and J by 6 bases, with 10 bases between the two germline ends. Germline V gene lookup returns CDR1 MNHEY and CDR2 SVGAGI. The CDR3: CASSYRTDHGYTF. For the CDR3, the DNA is TGTGCCAGCAGTTACCGGACAGATCATGGCTACACCTTC.

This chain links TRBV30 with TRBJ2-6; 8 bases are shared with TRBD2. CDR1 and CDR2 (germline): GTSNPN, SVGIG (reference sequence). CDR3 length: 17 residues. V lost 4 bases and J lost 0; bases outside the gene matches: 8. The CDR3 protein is CAWIRRGATSGANVLTF. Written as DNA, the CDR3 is TGTGCCTGGATTCGGCGGGGGGCCACCTCTGGGGCCAACGTCCTGACTTTC.

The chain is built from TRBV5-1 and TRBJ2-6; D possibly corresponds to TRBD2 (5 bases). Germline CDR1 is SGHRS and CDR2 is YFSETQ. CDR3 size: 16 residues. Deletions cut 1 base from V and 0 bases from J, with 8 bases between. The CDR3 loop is CASSLYRDSGANVLTF. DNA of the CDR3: TGCGCCAGCAGCTTGTACCGGGACTCTGGGGCCAACGTCCTGACTTTC.

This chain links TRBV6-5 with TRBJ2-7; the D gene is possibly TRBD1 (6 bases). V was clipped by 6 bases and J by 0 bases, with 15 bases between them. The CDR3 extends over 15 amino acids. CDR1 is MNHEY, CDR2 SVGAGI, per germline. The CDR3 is CASSFRDTSSYEQYF. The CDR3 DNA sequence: TGTGCCAGCAGCTTTAGGGACACAAGCTCCTACGAGCAGTACTTC.

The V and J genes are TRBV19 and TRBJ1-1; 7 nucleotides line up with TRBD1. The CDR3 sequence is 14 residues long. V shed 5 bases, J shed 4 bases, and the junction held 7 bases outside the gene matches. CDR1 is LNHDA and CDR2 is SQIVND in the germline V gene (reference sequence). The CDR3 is CASSAPGGSTEAFF. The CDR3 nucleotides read TGTGCCAGTAGTGCCCCAGGGGGTAGCACTGAAGCTTTCTTT.

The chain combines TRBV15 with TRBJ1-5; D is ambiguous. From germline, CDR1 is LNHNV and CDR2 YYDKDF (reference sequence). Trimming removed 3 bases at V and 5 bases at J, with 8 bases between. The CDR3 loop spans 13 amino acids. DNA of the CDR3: TGTGCCACCAGCAGTCAGATGGATCAGCCCCAGCATTTT. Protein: CATSSQMDQPQHF. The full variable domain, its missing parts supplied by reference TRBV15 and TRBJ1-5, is DAMVIQNPRYQVTQFGKPVTLSCSQTLNHNVMYWYQQKSSQAPKLLFHYYDKDFNNEADTPDNFQSRRPNTSFCFLDIRSPGLGDTAMYLCATSSQMDQPQHFGDGTRLSIL.

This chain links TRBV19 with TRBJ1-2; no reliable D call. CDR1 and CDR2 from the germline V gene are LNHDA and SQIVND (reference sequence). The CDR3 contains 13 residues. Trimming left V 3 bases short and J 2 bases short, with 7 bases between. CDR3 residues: CASSIGVNYGYTF. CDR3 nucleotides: TGTGCCAGTAGTATCGGGGTGAACTATGGCTACACCTTC.

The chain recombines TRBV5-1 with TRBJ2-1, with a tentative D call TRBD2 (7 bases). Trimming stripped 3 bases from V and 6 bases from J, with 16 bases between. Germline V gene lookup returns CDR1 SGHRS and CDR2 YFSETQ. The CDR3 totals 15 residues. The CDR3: CASSSGERDINEQFF. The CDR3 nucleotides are TGCGCCAGCAGCTCCGGGGAGCGGGACATCAATGAGCAGTTCTTC.

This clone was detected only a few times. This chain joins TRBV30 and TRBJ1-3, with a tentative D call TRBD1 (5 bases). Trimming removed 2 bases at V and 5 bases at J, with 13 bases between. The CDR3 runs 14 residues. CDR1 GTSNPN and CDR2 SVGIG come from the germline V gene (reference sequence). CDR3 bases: TGTGCCTGGAGTACATCGGGACTTAGAAACACCATATATTTT. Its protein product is CAWSTSGLRNTIYF.

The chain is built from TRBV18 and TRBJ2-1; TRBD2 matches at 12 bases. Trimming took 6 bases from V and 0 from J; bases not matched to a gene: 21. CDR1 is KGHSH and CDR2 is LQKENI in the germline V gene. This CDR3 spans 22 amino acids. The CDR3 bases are TGTGCCAGCTCCCAATATACGCTAGCGGGAGGGCCCAGTGCGAGCTCCTACAATGAGCAGTTCTTC. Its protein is CASSQYTLAGGPSASSYNEQFF. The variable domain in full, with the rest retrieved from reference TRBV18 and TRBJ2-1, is NAGVMQNPRHLVRRRGQEARLRCSPMKGHSHVYWYRQLPEEGLKFMVYLQKENIIDESGMPKERFSAEFPKEGPSILRIQQVVRGDSAAYFCASSQYTLAGGPSASSYNEQFFGPGTRLTVL.

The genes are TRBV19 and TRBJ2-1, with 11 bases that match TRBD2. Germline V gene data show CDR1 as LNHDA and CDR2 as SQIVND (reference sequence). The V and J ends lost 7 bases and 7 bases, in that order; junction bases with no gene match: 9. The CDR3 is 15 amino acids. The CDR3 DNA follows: TGTGCCAGTAAAACTAGCGGGAGCTCCAATAATGAGCAGTTCTTC. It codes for CASKTSGSSNNEQFF.

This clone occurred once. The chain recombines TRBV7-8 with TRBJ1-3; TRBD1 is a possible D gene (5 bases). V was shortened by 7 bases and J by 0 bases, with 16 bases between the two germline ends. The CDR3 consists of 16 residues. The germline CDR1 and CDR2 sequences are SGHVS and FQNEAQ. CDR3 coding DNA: TGTGCCAGCACCCCTGGGGCGGGGGGCTCTGGAAACACCATATATTTT. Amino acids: CASTPGAGGSGNTIYF.